A single sample is the source of the 19 T cell receptor beta chains below, sequenced in a study of control samples from healthy donors and cancer patients. TCRdb's table, derived via immunoSEQ multiplex PCR, lists solely in-frame clones and lacks some. The sample shows about 79,000 clones, 93% of them seen only once. Sequenced: PBMCs. The receptors come from a woman aged 40 to 49 with lung cancer.

This rearrangement joins TRBV24-1 to TRBJ1-2; 7 bases map to TRBD1. Looked up from germline, CDR1 is KGHDR and CDR2 is SFDVKD. V lost 2 bases to trimming and J lost 6 bases; unmatched junction nucleotides: 8. The CDR3 contains 15 residues. The CDR3 loop is CATSDSREGAHGYTF. DNA for the CDR3: TGTGCCACCAGTGATTCCCGGGAGGGGGCCCATGGCTACACCTTC.

This chain uses TRBV7-8 with TRBJ1-5; D is perhaps TRBD1 (6 bases). This CDR3 spans 15 amino acids. Germline assignment: CDR1 SGHVS and CDR2 FQNEAQ. The V and J ends lost 0 bases and 4 bases respectively, with 10 bases between them. CDR3 DNA: TGTGCCAGCAGCTTAGCGGAACAGGGTAATCAGCCCCAGCATTTT. This encodes CASSLAEQGNQPQHF. Filled out from reference TRBV7-8 and TRBJ1-5, the complete variable domain reads GAGVSQSPRYKVAKRGQDVALRCDPISGHVSLFWYQQALGQGPEFLTYFQNEAQLDKSGLPSDRFFAERPEGSVSTLKIQRTQQEDSAVYLCASSLAEQGNQPQHFGDGTRLSIL.

J is TRBJ1-2 and V is TRBV27; no reliable D call. Germline V gives CDR1 MNHEY, CDR2 SMNVEV (reference sequence). Deletions cut 4 bases from V and 1 base from J, with 7 bases between. The CDR3 has 13 residues. Here the CDR3 reads CASSSYGNYGYTF. The CDR3 nucleotides are TGTGCCAGCAGTTCGTACGGTAACTATGGCTACACCTTC.

The chain combines TRBV11-3 with TRBJ2-3; D remains ambiguous. CDR1 and CDR2 from the germline V gene are SGHNT and YENEEA. Trimming cost V 2 bases and J 6 bases, with 6 bases left between them. The CDR3 contains 12 residues. For the CDR3, the DNA is TGTGCCAGCAGCTTACTCCGGGATACGCAGTATTTT. Translated, it gives CASSLLRDTQYF. The full variable domain, its missing parts supplied by reference TRBV11-3 and TRBJ2-3, is EAGVVQSPRYKIIEKKQPVAFWCNPISGHNTLYWYLQNLGQGPELLIRYENEEAVDDSQLPKDRFSAERLKGVDSTLKIQPAELGDSAVYLCASSLLRDTQYFGPGTRLTVL.

This chain uses TRBV19 with TRBJ2-2, with TRBD1 matching 9 bases. V was clipped by 1 base and J by 6 bases; unmatched bases: 18. Per the germline V gene, CDR1 is LNHDA and CDR2 is SQIVND (reference sequence). CDR3 length equals 20 residues. The CDR3 reads CASSIVPGTGFYGWAGELFF. As DNA, the CDR3 is TGTGCCAGTAGTATAGTTCCCGGGACAGGGTTCTACGGCTGGGCCGGGGAGCTGTTTTTT.

The chain couples TRBV18 to TRBJ1-1; D remains unclear. Trimming shortened V by 2 bases and J by 4 bases, and 8 bases separated the two germline ends. This CDR3 has 13 amino acids. CDR1 is KGHSH, CDR2 LQKENI, per germline. The CDR3: CASSPEVITEAFF. The CDR3 bases are TGTGCCAGCTCACCAGAAGTAATCACTGAAGCTTTCTTT.

The CDR3 is CASSLLPWSYEQYF. The CDR3 DNA is TGTGCCAGCAGCTTATTACCTTGGTCCTACGAGCAGTACTTC. This chain connects TRBV7-2 to TRBJ2-7, with unresolved D. The ends were cut back, 2 bases at V and 1 base at J, with 9 bases in the middle. Germline CDR1 SGHTA, CDR2 FQGNSA. The CDR3 is made up of 14 amino acids.

The chain links TRBV19 to TRBJ2-1, with TRBD2 matching over 15 bases. CDR1 is LNHDA, CDR2 SQIVND, per germline (reference sequence). The CDR3 covers 16 residues. Unmatched junction bases numbered 6, after V lost 9 bases and J lost 3 bases. The chain's CDR3 is CASLGTSGGYYNEQFF. The CDR3 DNA follows: TGTGCCAGCCTAGGGACTAGCGGGGGGTACTACAATGAGCAGTTCTTC.

V usage is TRBV19 and J usage is TRBJ1-2, with 9 bases aligning to TRBD1. The CDR3 is 16 amino acids. Per the germline V gene, CDR1 is LNHDA and CDR2 is SQIVND (reference sequence). The junction had 12 bases not matched to a gene; V was cut back by 6 bases and J by 4 bases. CDR3 DNA sequence: TGTGCCAGTAGCCCGGACAGGGGCGCATCCTTCTATGGCTACACCTTC. Translation: CASSPDRGASFYGYTF. Based on the CDR3 plus reference TRBV19 and TRBJ1-2, the full variable domain is DGGITQSPKYLFRKEGQNVTLSCEQNLNHDAMYWYRQDPGQGLRLIYYSQIVNDFQKGDIAEGYSVSREKKESFPLTVTSAQKNPTAFYLCASSPDRGASFYGYTFGSGTRLTVV.

V usage is TRBV5-1 and J usage is TRBJ1-3; no firm D call. Germline V gene data show CDR1 as SGHRS and CDR2 as YFSETQ. V was trimmed by 0 bases and J by 0 bases, leaving 4 bases between them. The CDR3 has 14 amino acids. The CDR3 sequence is CASSLGGSGNTIYF. CDR3 nucleotide sequence: TGCGCCAGCAGCTTGGGGGGCTCTGGAAACACCATATATTTT.

The chain employs TRBV11-1 and TRBJ1-2; D gene unclear. Germline values: CDR1 SGHAT, CDR2 FQDESV (reference sequence). This CDR3 region has 15 residues. V dropped 1 base and J dropped 3 bases, with 12 bases sitting between them. The CDR3 spells CASSLDAVVDYGYTF. CDR3 nucleotides: TGTGCCAGCAGCTTAGATGCCGTGGTGGACTATGGCTACACCTTC. Supplemented by reference TRBV11-1 and TRBJ1-2, the full variable domain reads EAEVAQSPRYKITEKSQAVAFWCDPISGHATLYWYRQILGQGPELLVQFQDESVVDDSQLPKDRFSAERLKGVDSTLKIQPAELGDSAMYLCASSLDAVVDYGYTFGSGTRLTVV.

This sequence joins TRBV9 and TRBJ2-1; 8 nucleotides agree with TRBD2. This CDR3 comprises 17 residues. Germline V lookup: CDR1 SGDLS, CDR2 YYNGEE. V shed 3 bases, J shed 10 bases, and the junction held 18 bases outside the gene matches. CDR3 coding DNA: TGTGCCAGCAGCGAAGCCCCGGGACTAGGGACGGGAGGCGAGCAGTTCTTC. Translated: CASSEAPGLGTGGEQFF.

As to this clone: Sequence at one end of the junction differs from germline and may be a read error. The CDR3 sequence is CASSPVPPGANVLTF. In DNA, the CDR3 is TGTGCTAGCAGCCCCGTCCCGCCGGGGGCCAACGTCCTGACTTTC. This chain connects TRBV7-7 to TRBJ2-6; D is undetermined. Per germline, CDR1 SSHAT and CDR2 FNYEAQ (reference sequence). This CDR3 is 15 amino acids long. The full variable domain, with the rest looked up from reference TRBV7-7 and TRBJ2-6, is GAGVSQSPRYKVTKRGQDVTLRCDPISSHATLYWYQQALGQGPEFLTYFNYEAQPDKSGLPSDRFSAERPEGSISTLTIQRTEQRDSAMYRCASSPVPPGANVLTFGAGSRLTVL.

The CDR3 is CATSSTDTQYF. DNA for the CDR3: TGTGCCACTTCTAGCACAGATACGCAGTATTTT. The rearrangement links TRBV28 to TRBJ2-3; D not certain. Per the germline V gene, CDR1 is MDHEN and CDR2 is SYDVKM. Trimming cost V 10 bases and J 0 bases, with 5 bases left between them. CDR3 size: 11 residues.

The rearrangement joins TRBV5-5 to TRBJ2-3; no clear D. This CDR3 has 17 residues. CDR1 and CDR2 (germline): SGHKS, YYEKEE (reference sequence). Trimming cost V 6 bases and J 6 bases, with 26 bases left between them. The CDR3 protein is CASIPWVATLRVDTQYF. CDR3 nucleotides: TGTGCCAGCATTCCGTGGGTCGCTACACTCCGGGTGGATACGCAGTATTTT.

This rearrangement joins TRBV19 to TRBJ1-5; TRBD1 matches 7 bases. V lost 6 bases to trimming and J lost 3 bases; unmatched junction nucleotides: 8. The CDR3 loop spans 15 amino acids. The V gene's germline CDR1 is LNHDA and CDR2 SQIVND (reference sequence). The CDR3 protein is CASRTTGVHNQPQHF. The CDR3 nucleotides read TGTGCCAGTAGAACAACAGGGGTTCACAATCAGCCCCAGCATTTT.

The chain recombines TRBV19 with TRBJ1-6; D possibly corresponds to TRBD1 (6 bases). The CDR3 has 17 residues. The ends were cut back, 6 bases at V and 4 bases at J, with 19 bases in the middle. CDR1 and CDR2 from the germline V gene are LNHDA and SQIVND (reference sequence). The CDR3, as DNA: TGTGCCAGTAGCAAATCCGAGGGGGGCTTGTATAATTCACCCCTCCACTTT. Translated, it gives CASSKSEGGLYNSPLHF. Supplemented by reference TRBV19 and TRBJ1-6, the full variable domain reads DGGITQSPKYLFRKEGQNVTLSCEQNLNHDAMYWYRQDPGQGLRLIYYSQIVNDFQKGDIAEGYSVSREKKESFPLTVTSAQKNPTAFYLCASSKSEGGLYNSPLHFGNGTRLTVT.

V usage is TRBV7-9 and J usage is TRBJ1-1; no firm D call. This CDR3 region has 13 residues. The V end lost 8 bases, the J end lost 4 bases, and 14 bases lay between the germline ends. Germline V gene sequence: CDR1 SEHNR, CDR2 FQNEAQ (reference sequence). The chain's CDR3 is CASSLAHTTEAFF. In DNA form, the CDR3 reads TGTGCCAGCTCCCTGGCTCACACCACTGAAGCTTTCTTT. The entire variable domain, with the rest obtained from reference TRBV7-9 and TRBJ1-1, is as follows: DTGVSQNPRHKITKRGQNVTFRCDPISEHNRLYWYRQTLGQGPEFLTYFQNEAQLEKSRLLSDRFSAERPKGSFSTLEIQRTEQGDSAMYLCASSLAHTTEAFFGQGTRLTVV.

The V gene is TRBV3-1 (or the pseudogene TRBV3-2), the J gene TRBJ2-2; D gene unclear. Trimming took off 1 base at V and 0 bases at J, with 6 bases between the two ends. The germline V gene encodes CDR1 LGHDT and CDR2 YNNKEL (reference sequence). This CDR3 contains 15 residues. CDR3 nucleotides: TGTGCCAGCAGCCAAGGTGGAGCGAACACCGGGGAGCTGTTTTTT. Translating it yields CASSQGGANTGELFF.